The 16 T cell receptor beta chains below were found in one sample sequenced in a study of Ad26.COV2.S vaccination and SARS-CoV-2 variants (dated by TCRdb to 2020 to 2023). In light of the paper, this sample's treatment or condition label describes: roughly 20 received Ad26.COV2.S at low or high dose, single or two shots; about 5 received placebo; per-sample allocation not given. For vaccine and placebo recipients, the sequenced repertoires came from samples collected on day 63 after the first injection. The library was generated by the immunoSEQ multiplex PCR assay. TCRdb limited this immuneACCESS table to in-frame rearrangements with V and J called. A share of clones is missing; checked studies link under half to unresolved V genes, and the rest is unexplained. This sample has about 420,000 clones in its table, and approximately 87% of those were observed once. The top ten hold 3.6% of the sample.

Material: peripheral blood, obtained in a trial of Ad26.COV2.S vaccine versus placebo. These receptor sequences come from a person aged 18-65 years who received the Ad26.COV2.S COVID-19 vaccine or a placebo.

The CDR3 loop is CASRPPTTGELFF. In nucleotides, the CDR3 is TGTGCCAGCAGGCCTCCAACGACCGGGGAGCTGTTTTTT. The chain carries TRBV28 and TRBJ2-2; unclear D gene. This CDR3 comprises 13 residues. V lost 6 bases, J lost 5 bases, and 10 bases lay in between. Germline CDR1 is MDHEN and CDR2 is SYDVKM.

This clone appeared once. The chain links TRBV19 to TRBJ1-1; D not resolved. CDR3 size: 14 residues. CDR1 is LNHDA and CDR2 is SQIVND in the germline V gene (reference sequence). V lost 3 bases and J lost 1, with 9 bases in between. The CDR3 coding sequence is TGTGCCAGTAGTATTTGGGGTAAGAACACTGAAGCTTTCTTT. Protein sequence: CASSIWGKNTEAFF.

V usage is TRBV4-3 and J usage is TRBJ2-7; TRBD2 aligns across 11 bases. Germline CDR1 is LGHNA and CDR2 is YSLEER. The length of the CDR3 is 15 residues. The J segment lost 4 bases and the V segment lost 4 bases, leaving 6 bases of the junction unmatched. CDR3 coding DNA: TGCGCCAGCAGCCGCATAGCGGGGGGGCAATACGAGCAGTACTTC. Translation: CASSRIAGGQYEQYF.

The genes are TRBV4-3 and TRBJ2-6; a possible D gene is TRBD1 (6 bases). The CDR3 is 17 residues long. The germline V gene has CDR1 LGHNA and CDR2 YSLEER. Trimming took off 0 bases at V and 2 bases at J, with 11 bases between the two ends. Here the CDR3 reads CASSQDAGGAGANVLTF. CDR3 coding DNA: TGCGCCAGCAGCCAAGATGCTGGGGGCGCTGGGGCCAACGTCCTGACTTTC.

This clone showed up just a few times. The V and J genes are TRBV9 and TRBJ2-7; 8 nucleotides agree with TRBD2. V dropped 4 bases and J dropped 2; count of bases not matched to a gene: 8. The CDR3 has 15 amino acids. CDR1 SGDLS and CDR2 YYNGEE come from the germline V gene. The DNA for the CDR3 is TGTGCCAGCAGCACCTTAGCGGGGCCCACCTACGAGCAGTACTTC. Protein: CASSTLAGPTYEQYF.

This clone came up once. The chain combines TRBV7-9 with TRBJ2-5; D gene uncertain. The CDR3 consists of 12 residues. Germline loops: CDR1 SEHNR, CDR2 FQNEAQ (reference sequence). Between the trimmed V and J ends, which lost 1 base and 5 bases, there was a span of 5 bases. In nucleotides, the CDR3 is TGTGCCAGCAGCTTAGGAAAGGAGACCCAGTACTTC. Amino acids: CASSLGKETQYF.

This clone showed up just once. The chain employs TRBV7-9 and TRBJ1-2; tentatively, D is TRBD1 (5 bases). Per the germline V gene, CDR1 is SEHNR and CDR2 is FQNEAQ (reference sequence). Trimming removed 0 bases at V and 7 bases at J, with 15 bases between. The CDR3 covers 15 residues. For the CDR3, the DNA is TGTGCCAGCAGCTTAGCGCGCAGGGAGCGACTTGGCTACACCTTC. Translating it yields CASSLARRERLGYTF.

The chain links TRBV11-2 to TRBJ2-4; D ambiguous. Trimming took 0 bases from V and 0 from J, leaving 3 bases between them. This CDR3 is built from 14 residues. Germline V CDR1 and CDR2: SGHAT, FQNNGV. CDR3 nucleotide sequence: TGTGCCAGCAGCTTAGACCTAGCCAAAAACATTCAGTACTTC. Protein product: CASSLDLAKNIQYF.

The chain recombines TRBV7-2 with TRBJ2-1; a possible D gene is TRBD2 (5 bases). Deletions cut 4 bases from V and 8 bases from J, with 9 bases between. The CDR3 is made up of 12 amino acids. The germline V gene encodes CDR1 SGHTA and CDR2 FQGNSA. CDR3 loop: CASSSYGDEQFF. CDR3 nucleotide sequence: TGTGCCAGCAGCTCCTACGGGGATGAGCAGTTCTTC.

On this clone: No DNA is shown, since the ends of the CDR3 on it are uncertain; the CDR3 is the one TCRdb lists. CDR3: CASRLVGRGNTIYF. The chain carries TRBV12-2 and TRBJ1-3. TRBV12-2 is classified as a pseudogene. The CDR3 has 14 amino acids, counting both end residues.

The genes are TRBV6-6 and TRBJ2-2, with D possibly matching TRBD1 (6 bases). V shed 7 bases and J shed 6 bases, with 12 bases lying between them. The CDR3 has 13 amino acids. Germline V gene data show CDR1 as MNHNY and CDR2 as SVGAGI (reference sequence). CDR3 sequence reads: CASKDSFPGELFF. The DNA for the CDR3 is TGTGCCAGCAAGGACAGCTTTCCCGGGGAGCTGTTTTTT.

The chain recombines TRBV30 with TRBJ2-5; D possibly corresponds to TRBD2 (5 bases). V lost 1 base to trimming and J lost 5 bases, with 11 bases between them. There are 13 residues in the CDR3. Per germline, CDR1 GTSNPN and CDR2 SVGIG (reference sequence). The CDR3 spells CAWSAYLAETQYF. DNA for the CDR3: TGTGCCTGGAGTGCGTATTTAGCGGAGACCCAGTACTTC.

The genes are TRBV29-1 and TRBJ2-1, with D possibly matching TRBD2 (5 bases). V dropped 6 bases and J dropped 4 bases, with 10 bases sitting between them. CDR1 is SQVTM and CDR2 is ANQGSEA in the germline V gene. CDR3 length: 12 residues. The DNA for the CDR3 is TGCAGCGTAGTCAGCGGTTACAATGAGCAGTTCTTC. Translation: CSVVSGYNEQFF.

The genes are TRBV4-3 and TRBJ1-6; D remains unclear. CDR3 length: 15 residues. Trimming removed 2 bases from V and 7 bases from J, with 12 bases in between. In germline, CDR1 is LGHNA, CDR2 YSLEER. The CDR3 reads CASSQNGPPNSPLHF. CDR3 DNA sequence: TGCGCCAGCAGCCAAAACGGGCCCCCCAATTCACCCCTCCACTTT.

Remarks on this clone: This CDR3 is also generated by other DNA sequences in the sample. The rearrangement uses TRBV5-6 and TRBJ2-7, with 11 bases aligning to TRBD1. This CDR3 spans 14 amino acids. Germline CDR1 is SGHDT and CDR2 is YYEEEE. V trimming: 4 bases; J trimming: 2 bases; junction bases outside the gene matches: 2. CDR3 bases: TGTGCCAGCAGCCCGGGACAGGGGGCCTACGAGCAGTACTTC. Its protein product is CASSPGQGAYEQYF. The whole variable domain, filled in from reference TRBV5-6 and TRBJ2-7, reads DAGVTQSPTHLIKTRGQQVTLRCSPKSGHDTVSWYQQALGQGPQFIFQYYEEEERQRGNFPDRFSGHQFPNYSSELNVNALLLGDSALYLCASSPGQGAYEQYFGPGTRLTVT.

The CDR3 region has the DNA TGTGCCAGCAGCTTAAATGCCAATCAGCCCCAGCATTTT. As protein: CASSLNANQPQHF. The rearrangement links TRBV7-9 to TRBJ1-5; D remains ambiguous. Trimming removed 2 bases at V and 3 bases at J, with 5 bases between. This CDR3 comprises 13 residues. Germline V lookup: CDR1 SEHNR, CDR2 FQNEAQ (reference sequence). The entire variable domain, with the rest obtained from reference TRBV7-9 and TRBJ1-5, is as follows: DTGVSQNPRHKITKRGQNVTFRCDPISEHNRLYWYRQTLGQGPEFLTYFQNEAQLEKSRLLSDRFSAERPKGSFSTLEIQRTEQGDSAMYLCASSLNANQPQHFGDGTRLSIL.